This entry lists 18 T cell receptor beta chains sequenced from one sample in a study of blood T cell repertoires in COVID-19. Assay used: immunoSEQ multiplex PCR; TCRdb lists only in-frame clones, some missing. The data show more than 150,000 clones, 90% to 95% seen once. The sample consisted of peripheral blood. The receptors come from a man aged 50-59 years with acute or convalescent COVID-19.

This sequence joins TRBV6-2 or TRBV6-3 and TRBJ2-3, with D possibly TRBD2 on 5 matching bases. CDR1 MNHEY and CDR2 SVGEGT come from the germline V gene. Between the trimmed V and J ends, which lost 2 bases and 5 bases, there was a span of 5 bases. The CDR3 is made up of 12 amino acids. As DNA, the CDR3 is TGTGCCAGCAGTTACGAGGGAGATACGCAGTATTTT. Protein sequence: CASSYEGDTQYF.

This chain uses TRBV2 with TRBJ1-3, with TRBD1 identical over 8 bases. Unmatched junction bases numbered 1, after V lost 5 bases and J lost 4 bases. This CDR3 spans 13 amino acids. Per germline, CDR1 SNHLY and CDR2 FYNNEI. DNA for the CDR3: TGTGCCAGCAGTCGGACAGGGGGAAACACCATATATTTT. Protein sequence: CASSRTGGNTIYF.

The chain combines TRBV9 with TRBJ2-3; D is unclear. This CDR3 contains 14 residues. Trimming left V 7 bases short and J 4 bases short, with 16 bases between. Germline CDR1 is SGDLS and CDR2 is YYNGEE. The CDR3 DNA follows: TGTGCCAGCGCGTCACTTTCGGTAGCAGATACGCAGTATTTT. Amino acids: CASASLSVADTQYF.

V is TRBV3-1 (or the pseudogene TRBV3-2) and J is TRBJ2-3; 14 bases are a match to TRBD2. Unmatched junction bases numbered 7, after V lost 3 bases and J lost 5 bases. The germline V gene encodes CDR1 LGHDT and CDR2 YNNKEL (reference sequence). The CDR3 sequence is 17 residues long. The CDR3 nucleotides read TGTGCCAGCAGCCACCGACTAGCGGGGGGGGGAGGAGATACGCAGTATTTT. Protein: CASSHRLAGGGGDTQYF.

This chain connects TRBV7-9 to TRBJ1-1; D remains ambiguous. Germline V gene sequence: CDR1 SEHNR, CDR2 FQNEAQ (reference sequence). The CDR3 has 14 residues. Trimming removed 0 bases from V and 1 base from J, with 6 bases in between. CDR3 residues: CASSLATANTEAFF. CDR3 DNA: TGTGCCAGCAGCTTAGCGACTGCGAACACTGAAGCTTTCTTT.

The chain joins TRBV7-2 to TRBJ1-1, with TRBD1 identical over 8 bases. The germline gives CDR1 SGHTA, CDR2 FQGNSA. V lost 6 bases, J lost 0 bases, and 6 bases stayed unmatched. There are 15 residues in the CDR3. CDR3 DNA: TGTGCCAGCAGACCCGCGGACAGGGTGAACACTGAAGCTTTCTTT. This gives the protein CASRPADRVNTEAFF. Combining the CDR3 with reference TRBV7-2 and TRBJ1-1 gives the whole variable domain GAGVSQSPSNKVTEKGKDVELRCDPISGHTALYWYRQSLGQGLEFLIYFQGNSAPDKSGLPSDRFSAERTGGSVSTLTIQRTQQEDSAVYLCASRPADRVNTEAFFGQGTRLTVV.

The chain carries TRBV2 and TRBJ2-2, with a weak D call TRBD2 (6 bases). Germline V gene data show CDR1 as SNHLY and CDR2 as FYNNEI. Deletions cut 9 bases from V and 0 bases from J, with 11 bases between. This CDR3 spans 14 amino acids. The CDR3, as DNA: TGTGCCAGGGGCCAGCGGGCGAACACCGGGGAGCTGTTTTTT. This encodes CARGQRANTGELFF.

This chain connects TRBV28 to TRBJ1-4; a possible D gene is TRBD1 (5 bases). Deletions cut 1 base from V and 6 bases from J, with 9 bases between. This CDR3 is 14 amino acids long. Germline V gene lookup returns CDR1 MDHEN and CDR2 SYDVKM. This CDR3 is CASSLSGADEKLFF. The CDR3 coding sequence is TGTGCCAGCAGTTTATCTGGGGCGGATGAAAAACTGTTTTTT.

The gene calls are TRBV6-5 and TRBJ1-2; TRBD1 is a possible D gene (6 bases). V was pared by 2 bases and J by 7 bases, with 14 bases between. The CDR3 covers 14 residues. CDR1 MNHEY and CDR2 SVGAGI come from the germline V gene. CDR3 region: CASSYGLGAGGYTF. The DNA of the CDR3 is TGTGCCAGCAGTTACGGTCTGGGGGCGGGTGGCTACACCTTC.

The rearrangement links TRBV28 to TRBJ1-2; the match to TRBD1 covers 8 bases. The CDR3 spans 14 residues. Trimming took 5 bases from V and 4 from J; bases not matched to a gene: 6. The germline V gene encodes CDR1 MDHEN and CDR2 SYDVKM. DNA for the CDR3: TGTGCCAGCAGTCCCGGGCAGGGGGCCTATGGCTACACCTTC. Translated, it gives CASSPGQGAYGYTF.

The chain employs TRBV11-3 and TRBJ1-4; D remains ambiguous. CDR1 SGHNT and CDR2 YENEEA come from the germline V gene. This CDR3 region has 14 residues. Trimming pared 5 bases from V and 3 bases from J, leaving 10 bases between. The CDR3 sequence: CASSQAGPNEKLFF. Here the CDR3 DNA reads TGTGCCAGCAGCCAGGCGGGCCCTAATGAAAAACTGTTTTTT.

The rearrangement joins TRBV27 to TRBJ2-1, with a tentative D call TRBD2 (6 bases). Trimming took 3 bases from V and 4 from J, leaving 10 bases between them. CDR3 length: 14 amino acids. CDR1 is MNHEY, CDR2 SMNVEV, per germline (reference sequence). CDR3 nucleotide sequence: TGTGCCAGCAGTTTTCGGCGGGATTACAATGAGCAGTTCTTC. Its protein is CASSFRRDYNEQFF.

The table lists this clone with a count of one. CDR3 DNA sequence: TGTGCCAGCAAATTACAGGGGGCGGCCTTTGATGGCTACACCTTC. Residues: CASKLQGAAFDGYTF. V usage is TRBV6-5 and J usage is TRBJ1-2; 9 bases agree with TRBD1. With 7 bases clipped from V and 6 bases from J, the junction kept 12 bases outside the gene matches. Germline CDR1 is MNHEY and CDR2 is SVGAGI. The CDR3 covers 15 residues.

This rearrangement joins TRBV5-5 to TRBJ2-3; D ambiguous. V lost 4 bases, J lost 1 base, and 7 bases lay in between. The CDR3 spans 13 residues. The germline V gene has CDR1 SGHKS and CDR2 YYEKEE (reference sequence). CDR3 DNA: TGTGCCAGCAGCCCTCTTGGCACAGATACGCAGTATTTT. Translating it yields CASSPLGTDTQYF.

This clone has a single count. The rearrangement links TRBV11-1 to TRBJ1-3, with no clear D. Per germline, CDR1 SGHAT and CDR2 FQDESV (reference sequence). Trimming took 1 base from V and 0 from J, leaving 7 bases between them. The CDR3 length is 15 residues. CDR3 amino acids: CASSLEPLSGNTIYF. The DNA of the CDR3 is TGTGCCAGCAGCTTAGAGCCGCTCTCTGGAAACACCATATATTTT.

This chain connects TRBV3-1 (or the pseudogene TRBV3-2) to TRBJ1-5, with a tentative D call TRBD1 (5 bases). Looked up from germline, CDR1 is LGHDT and CDR2 is YNNKEL (reference sequence). This CDR3 is 13 amino acids long. Trimming left V 2 bases short and J 5 bases short, with 7 bases between. The CDR3 DNA is TGTGCCAGCAGCCAATCGACAGATCAGCCCCAGCATTTT. Its protein is CASSQSTDQPQHF.

The chain is built from TRBV5-1 and TRBJ1-1, with 8 bases matching TRBD1. CDR3 length equals 15 residues. Per the germline V gene, CDR1 is SGHRS and CDR2 is YFSETQ. The V gene end was trimmed by 4 bases and the J gene end by 2 bases; junction bases not matched to a gene: 7. The CDR3 is CASSQEDRANTEAFF. CDR3 coding DNA: TGCGCCAGCAGCCAAGAGGACAGGGCTAACACTGAAGCTTTCTTT.

In this sample, this clone turned up once. The chain couples TRBV13 to TRBJ1-1, with TRBD1 matching over 10 bases. Per germline, CDR1 PRHDT and CDR2 FYEKMQ (reference sequence). The V gene end was trimmed by 4 bases and the J gene end by 4 bases; junction bases not matched to a gene: 9. CDR3 length equals 16 residues. The CDR3 DNA is TGTGCCAGCAGCTCGGGACAGGGGTTATTTCTCACTGAAGCTTTCTTT. This codes for CASSSGQGLFLTEAFF.